This TCR beta chain appears in the sequencing data of a study of cytomegalovirus exposure and HLA in healthy donors. General study points: Per published reports, the classifier diagnosed cytomegalovirus status with high specificity and sensitivity. The authors later found TCR association rates varying by HLA locus, with DRB1 most and HLA-C fewest. Immune exposure was documented only through CMV serostatus.

Primers included in the PCR were 60 Vbeta and 13 Jbeta primers. The method was immunoSEQ multiplex PCR; TCRdb's version includes in-frame clones alone and lacks a portion of them. The data show 70,000 to 95,000 clones, approximately 84% seen once. With regard to this clone: As yet, its antigen is unknown.

The sample comprised PBMCs. The sequence came from a woman under 30 in good health and CMV-seropositive.

CDR3 DNA: TGCAGCGTCGACCTGGGACTAGCGCTTTACAATGAGCAGTTCTTC. Translation gives CSVDLGLALYNEQFF. The chain links TRBV29-1 to TRBJ2-1; 10 nucleotides align to TRBD2. CDR3 size: 15 residues. Germline trimming cut 6 bases from V and 4 bases from J; bases unmatched to any gene: 9. Germline values: CDR1 SQVTM, CDR2 ANQGSEA.